This T cell receptor (beta chain) derives from a study of blood T cell repertoires in COVID-19. Study background: The study drew acute and convalescent COVID-19 samples from the United States, Italy and Spain. Nucleic acid was either cDNA or gDNA, and it came from T cells, B-cell-depleted T cells, or PBMCs.

This clone was counted only a few times. Looked up from germline, CDR1 is SGHNT and CDR2 is YENEEA. The CDR3 consists of 15 residues. Trimming cost V 5 bases and J 7 bases; bases outside gene matches: 9. In the authors' workflow: The authors estimated nucleated cell counts from reference gene primer amplification. The assay was immunoSEQ multiplex PCR, and TCRdb's table has in-frame clones only and misses some. For V, J and clone size, that table is used; D and trimming come from the DNA. The sample has about 140,000 clones, around 78% seen once. The sequence was collected from a woman older than 75 with active or convalescent COVID-19. This chain joins TRBV11-3 and TRBJ2-7, with TRBD1 matching 12 bases. Source material: peripheral blood. For the CDR3, the DNA is TGTGCCAGCAGCGCCAGCTCGGGACAGGGGGCTGAGCAGTACTTC. It specifies CASSASSGQGAEQYF.